The clone carrying this T cell receptor beta chain was observed a few times. The antigen is not known. The data were obtained in a study of beta chain features in type 1 diabetes. The study, taken as a whole, reports: Within each of all four CD4+ subsets, Type 1 diabetes patients had TCRB CDR3s that were moderately but significantly shorter.

The CDR3 runs 15 residues. Germline lookup yields CDR1 SGHNT and CDR2 YYREEE (reference sequence). V was cut by 1 base and J by 6 bases, with 14 bases left in between. The entirety of the isolated RNA underwent reverse transcription, so expressed TCRB transcripts were sequenced. Sequencing used immunoSEQ multiplex PCR; TCRdb keeps in-frame clones, though not all of them. This sample yields some 900,000 clones, of which 15% to 20% are seen a single time; about 0.02% belongs to the top ten. The clonotype was recovered from a young woman in good health. The sequencing input was naive CD4+ T cells from blood. V gene TRBV5-4 combines with J gene TRBJ2-1; D uncertain. This chain's CDR3 is CASSLRVGRLNEQFF. Written as DNA, the CDR3 is TGTGCCAGCAGCTTGCGGGTTGGGCGACTCAATGAGCAGTTCTTC.